The TCR beta chain described here comes from a study of blood T cell repertoires in COVID-19 (TCRdb year 2020). Study-wide context: Samples covering the acute and convalescent phases of COVID-19 were provided by collaborators in the United States, Italy and Spain. Where available, HLA class I and class II types were obtained from metadata supplied by the sample provider rather than from assay-based typing. The samples were drawn from the first 160 participants of the ongoing ImmuneRACE study and from some 1,300 subjects provided by 6 global collaborators. The prospective study material was composed of cDNA or gDNA derived from T cells, B-cell-depleted T cells, or PBMCs. Sample metadata almost always included a de-identified subject ID, COVID-19 status, age in years and sex. The repertoires were released in a freely available public database meant as a resource for research on the immune response to SARS-CoV-2. Subjects who had been exposed to COVID-19, were actively infected with it, or had recovered from it provided the deeply sampled blood TCRbeta repertoires that made up the dataset.

Each collaborating institution followed its own protocols to collect whole blood in K2EDTA tubes. Collaborator samples were shipped for TCRbeta analysis as frozen whole blood, isolated PBMCs, or DNA extracted from either sample type. Study-wide conclusions, independent of this receptor: The quantity of clinical and demographic metadata differed by source and by participant and was supplied without curation.

TCRbeta CDR3 regions were amplified from genomic DNA using the immunoSEQ Assay, a bias-controlled multiplex PCR. Turning to the authors' computational methods: The number of nucleated cells in each sample was estimated from the amplification of reference gene primers within the assay. To quantify the absolute abundance of each unique TCRbeta CDR3 rearrangement, sequence reads were collapsed and filtered. For each sample, productive Simpson clonality was calculated by taking the square root of Simpson's diversity index across productive rearrangements. Entries here come from immuneACCESS through TCRdb and include only in-frame sequences with V and J called. Some clones fail to appear in such tables; in the studies checked, an unresolved V gene covers under half of the shortfall, and the cause of the remainder is unknown. Clone size and V and J calls were adopted from that table, with D and trimming inferred from the DNA. The sample records around 59,000 clones, 70% to 80% of which are singletons. Of the sample, around 12% falls within the top ten clones.

Trimming accounts for 4 bases at V and 10 bases at J, while the number of junction bases matched to no gene is 11. CDR3 length: 16 amino acids, cysteine to phenylalanine. The DNA shown is the 48-base CDR3, in frame from base 1. CDR1 and CDR2 are drawn from the germline V gene: SGHRS, YFSETQ. This clone appeared once. Its target antigen remains unknown. Per-base qualities were not stored, and no clone one base away is much larger. This sequence was found in an older man with acute or convalescent COVID-19. This chain is built from TRBV5-1 and TRBJ2-1; TRBD2 aligns with 13 central bases. Sequenced: peripheral blood. The CDR3: CASSTTGLAGSDEQFF. In nucleotide form, the sequence is TGCGCCAGCAGCACCACGGGACTAGCGGGAAGTGACGAGCAGTTCTTC.